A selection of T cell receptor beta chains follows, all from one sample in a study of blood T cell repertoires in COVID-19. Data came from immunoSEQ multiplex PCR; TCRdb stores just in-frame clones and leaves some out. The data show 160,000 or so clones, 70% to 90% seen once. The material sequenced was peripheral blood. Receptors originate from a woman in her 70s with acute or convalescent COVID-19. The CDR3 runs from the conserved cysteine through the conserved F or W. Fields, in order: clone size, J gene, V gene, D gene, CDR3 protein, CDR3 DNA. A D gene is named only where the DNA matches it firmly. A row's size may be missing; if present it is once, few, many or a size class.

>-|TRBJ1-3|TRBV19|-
CASSTGGNTIYF
TGTGCCAGTAGTACGGGTGGAAACACCATATATTTT
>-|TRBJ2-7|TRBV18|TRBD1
CASSLRQGLTYEQYF
TGTGCCAGCTCCCTCAGACAGGGGTTAACCTACGAGCAGTACTTC
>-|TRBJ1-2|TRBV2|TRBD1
CASMGTARGYGYTF
TGTGCCAGCATGGGGACAGCGCGAGGCTATGGCTACACCTTC
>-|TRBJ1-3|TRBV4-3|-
CASSPAGERNTIYF
TGCGCCAGCAGCCCCGCAGGTGAAAGAAACACCATATATTTT
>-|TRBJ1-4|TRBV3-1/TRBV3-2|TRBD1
CASSHYRGSDEKLFF
TGTGCCAGCAGCCACTACAGGGGCAGCGATGAAAAACTGTTTTTT
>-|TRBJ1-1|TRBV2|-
CASSEALRGTEAFF
TGTGCCAGCAGTGAAGCGCTCCGGGGCACTGAAGCTTTCTTT
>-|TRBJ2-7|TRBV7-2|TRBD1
CASSLATGPKYEQYF
TGTGCCAGCAGCTTAGCGACAGGGCCCAAGTACGAGCAGTACTTC
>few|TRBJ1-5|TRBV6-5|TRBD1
CASSPTGGDNQPQHF
TGTGCCAGCAGTCCAACAGGGGGTGACAATCAGCCCCAGCATTTT
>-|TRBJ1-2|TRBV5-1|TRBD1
CASSPGGDSGIHGYTF
TGCGCCAGCAGCCCAGGAGGGGACAGCGGCATACATGGCTACACCTTC
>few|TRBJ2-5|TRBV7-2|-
CASSLGHQGETQYF
TGTGCCAGCAGCTTAGGGCACCAGGGAGAGACCCAGTACTTC
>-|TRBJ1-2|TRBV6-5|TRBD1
CASVKDRVGGYTF
TGTGCCAGCGTGAAGGACAGGGTAGGGGGCTACACCTTC
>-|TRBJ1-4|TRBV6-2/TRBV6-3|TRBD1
CASSSPGTGSEKLFF
TGTGCCAGCAGTTCCCCCGGGACAGGGAGCGAAAAACTGTTTTTT
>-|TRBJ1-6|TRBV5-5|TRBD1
CASSTDRGPYNSPLHF
TGTGCCAGCAGCACGGACAGGGGGCCCTATAATTCACCCCTCCACTTT
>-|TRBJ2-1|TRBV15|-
CATSRAPWGDYNEQFF
TGTGCCACCAGCAGAGCCCCATGGGGCGACTACAATGAGCAGTTCTTC
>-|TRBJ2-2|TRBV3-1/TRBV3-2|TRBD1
CASSPSRQGSAGELFF
TGTGCCAGCAGCCCTAGCCGACAGGGGAGCGCCGGGGAGCTGTTTTTT
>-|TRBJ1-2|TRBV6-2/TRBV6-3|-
CASSYGNSPSAGYTF
TGTGCCAGCAGTTACGGCAACAGTCCGTCCGCTGGCTACACCTTC
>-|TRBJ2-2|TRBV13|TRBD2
CASSPRASGANTGELFF
TGTGCCAGCAGCCCAAGGGCTAGCGGGGCGAACACCGGGGAGCTGTTTTTT
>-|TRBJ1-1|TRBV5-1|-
CASSLAGGKNTEAFF
TGCGCCAGCAGCTTGGCCGGGGGGAAGAACACTGAAGCTTTCTTT
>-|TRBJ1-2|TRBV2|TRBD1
CASSGQGPLYGYTF
TGTGCCAGCAGTGGACAGGGCCCACTCTATGGCTACACCTTC
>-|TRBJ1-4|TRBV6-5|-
CASSYGGGMEKLFF
TGTGCCAGCAGCTACGGGGGGGGTATGGAAAAACTGTTTTTT
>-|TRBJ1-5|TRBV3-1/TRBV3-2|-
CASSLAGNQPQHF
TGTGCCAGCAGCCTAGCGGGTAATCAGCCCCAGCATTTT
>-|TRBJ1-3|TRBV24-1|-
CATSDLPSERGNTIYF
TGTGCCACCAGTGACCTCCCGTCAGAACGTGGAAACACCATATATTTT
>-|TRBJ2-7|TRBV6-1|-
CASSEFPGVSYEQYF
TGTGCCAGCAGTGAATTCCCGGGGGTCTCCTACGAGCAGTACTTC
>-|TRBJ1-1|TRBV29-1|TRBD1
CSVRTGMNTEAFF
TGCAGCGTTCGGACAGGGATGAACACTGAAGCTTTCTTT
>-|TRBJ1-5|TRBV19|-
CASHSGENNQPQHF
TGTGCCAGCCACTCAGGGGAGAATAATCAGCCCCAGCATTTT
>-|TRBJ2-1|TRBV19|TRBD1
CASSDRDEQFF
TGTGCCAGTAGTGACAGGGATGAGCAGTTCTTC
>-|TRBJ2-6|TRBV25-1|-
CASSDRASSGANVLTF
TGTGCCAGCAGTGATCGTGCGAGCTCTGGGGCCAACGTCCTGACTTTC
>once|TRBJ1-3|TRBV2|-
CASSVGRGNTIYF
TGTGCCAGCAGTGTCGGTCGTGGAAACACCATATATTTT
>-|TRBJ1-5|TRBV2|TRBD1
CASRLTGVQPQHF
TGTGCCAGCAGGCTGACAGGGGTCCAGCCCCAGCATTTT
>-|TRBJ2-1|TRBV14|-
CASSQVAGSSYNEQFF
TGTGCCAGCAGCCAAGTAGCCGGAAGCTCCTACAATGAGCAGTTCTTC